These T cell receptor beta chains were read from a single sample in a study of beta chain features in type 1 diabetes. Data came from immunoSEQ multiplex PCR; TCRdb stores just in-frame clones and leaves some out. There are hundreds of thousands of clones in the sample; 13% occur only once, and approximately 0.022% lies in the top ten. The material sequenced was naive CD4+ T cells from blood. Receptors originate from a man younger than 35 with type 1 diabetes. Both conserved end residues are trimmed from each CDR3.

V gene,J gene,CDR3 protein
TRBV27,TRBJ2-2,ASSLYGGGRRAGELF
TRBV2,TRBJ1-2,ASRPTPANYGYT
TRBV5-6,TRBJ2-5,ASSPHRGHQETQY
TRBV14,TRBJ2-5,ASSLRVSETQY
TRBV2,TRBJ1-5,ASSIQGNQPQH
TRBV7-9,TRBJ2-3,ASSPPGSSTDTQY
TRBV6-5,TRBJ2-1,ASQPLTYNEQF
TRBV29-1,TRBJ2-3,SVEDLDTQY
TRBV27,TRBJ2-7,ASMLGSGYEQY
TRBV6-5,TRBJ2-7,ASSPGDRSYEQY
TRBV5-1,TRBJ2-5,ASSLDQQETQY
TRBV30,TRBJ2-4,AWSASRTLKSKNIQY
TRBV15,TRBJ2-7,ATSLTGGPYEQY
TRBV12-5,TRBJ1-5,ASGSGQGHQPQH
TRBV5-4,TRBJ1-2,ASSFAGNLYGYT
TRBV30,TRBJ1-4,AWSLGTGGHEKLF
TRBV12-1,TRBJ1-6,ASSLPTDSPLH
TRBV7-8,TRBJ1-3,ASSLGTSGNTIY
TRBV5-1,TRBJ1-1,ASSLEGGSLLNTEAF
TRBV25-1,TRBJ1-6,ASSVDNNSPLH
TRBV4-1,TRBJ2-3,ASSQVRAATSTDTQY
TRBV18,TRBJ2-7,ASSPPWQGPRSYEQY
TRBV10-3,TRBJ1-2,AISDPNGYGYT
TRBV29-1,TRBJ1-1,SVEDRVTTNTEAF
TRBV6-5,TRBJ1-6,ASSYSRTEPSPLH
TRBV11-2,TRBJ2-5,ASSLRRQGKYQETQY
TRBV4-2,TRBJ1-5,ASSLSGGNQPQH
TRBV30,TRBJ2-1,AWSLDSNNEQF
TRBV7-2,TRBJ2-3,ASSTMGRTPDTQY
TRBV5-1,TRBJ1-1,ASSETGGYTEAF
TRBV2,TRBJ2-7,ASSLGPEQY
TRBV5-1,TRBJ2-5,ASSPLGEETQY
TRBV23-1,TRBJ1-1,ASSQERGLILTEAF
TRBV6-5,TRBJ2-7,ASSYSRTGPQVEQY
TRBV5-1,TRBJ1-1,ASSWGGENTEAF
TRBV19,TRBJ1-5,ASSFPGTGGNQPQH
TRBV30,TRBJ1-6,AWSAGSPLH
TRBV5-1,TRBJ2-5,ASSPHGTAQETQY
TRBV5-1,TRBJ2-4,ASSLGTSGNIQY
TRBV5-1,TRBJ2-7,ASSFGQGSYEQY
TRBV7-9,TRBJ1-1,ASSSHTGSAF